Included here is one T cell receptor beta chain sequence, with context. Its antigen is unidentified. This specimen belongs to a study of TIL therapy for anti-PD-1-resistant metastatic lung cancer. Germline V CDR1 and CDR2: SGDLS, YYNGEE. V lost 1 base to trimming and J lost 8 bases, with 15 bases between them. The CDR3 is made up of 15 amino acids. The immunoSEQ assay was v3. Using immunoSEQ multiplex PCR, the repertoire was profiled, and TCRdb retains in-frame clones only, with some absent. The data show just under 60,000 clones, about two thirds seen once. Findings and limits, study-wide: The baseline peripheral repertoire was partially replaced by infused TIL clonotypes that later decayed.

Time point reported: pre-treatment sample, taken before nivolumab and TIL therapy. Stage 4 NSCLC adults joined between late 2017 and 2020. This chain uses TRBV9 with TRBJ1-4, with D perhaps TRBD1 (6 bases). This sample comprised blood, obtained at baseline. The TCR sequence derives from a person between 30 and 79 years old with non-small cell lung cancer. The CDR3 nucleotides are TGTGCCAGCAGCGTATCATCGACAGGAGGCGAAAAACTGTTTTTT. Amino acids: CASSVSSTGGEKLFF.